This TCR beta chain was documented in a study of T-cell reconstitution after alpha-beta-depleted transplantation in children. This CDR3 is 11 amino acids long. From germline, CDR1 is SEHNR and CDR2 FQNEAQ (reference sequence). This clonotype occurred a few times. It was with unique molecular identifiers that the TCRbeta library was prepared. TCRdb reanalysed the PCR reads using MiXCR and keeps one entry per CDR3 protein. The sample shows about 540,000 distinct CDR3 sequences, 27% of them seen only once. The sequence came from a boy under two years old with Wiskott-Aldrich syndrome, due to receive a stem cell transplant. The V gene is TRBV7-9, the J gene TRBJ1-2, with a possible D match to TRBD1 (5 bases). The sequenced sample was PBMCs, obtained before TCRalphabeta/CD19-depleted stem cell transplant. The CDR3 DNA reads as TGTCTGGTGGGACGGTACTATGGCTACACCTTC. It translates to CLVGRYYGYTF.